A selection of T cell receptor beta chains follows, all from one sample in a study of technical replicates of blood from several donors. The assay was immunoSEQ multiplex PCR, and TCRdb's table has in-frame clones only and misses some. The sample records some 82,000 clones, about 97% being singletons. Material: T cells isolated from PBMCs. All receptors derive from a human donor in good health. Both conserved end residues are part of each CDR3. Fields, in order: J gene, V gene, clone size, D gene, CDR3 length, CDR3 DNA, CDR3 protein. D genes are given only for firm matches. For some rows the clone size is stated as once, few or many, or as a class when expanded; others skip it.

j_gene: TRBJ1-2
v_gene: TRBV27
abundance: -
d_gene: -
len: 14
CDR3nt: TGTGCCAGCAGACCCTCCGGGACTCCCTTTCGACGTACCTTC
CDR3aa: CASRPSGTPFRRTF

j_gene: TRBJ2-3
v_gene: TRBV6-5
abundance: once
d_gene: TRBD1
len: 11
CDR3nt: TGTGCCAGCAGTACCGGGACAGAACAGTATTTT
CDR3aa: CASSTGTEQYF

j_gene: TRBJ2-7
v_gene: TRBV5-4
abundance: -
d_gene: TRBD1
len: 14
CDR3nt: TGTGCCAGCAGAGACCGGGACAGGCCCTACGAGCAGTACTTC
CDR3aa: CASRDRDRPYEQYF

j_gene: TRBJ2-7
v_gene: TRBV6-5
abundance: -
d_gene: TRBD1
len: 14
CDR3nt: TGTGCCAGCAGATTACAGGGGCCCCCCTACGAGCAGTACTTC
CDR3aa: CASRLQGPPYEQYF

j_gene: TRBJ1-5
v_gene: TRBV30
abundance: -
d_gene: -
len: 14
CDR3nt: TGTGCCTGGGATCGCGGTCGTAGCAATCAGCCCCAGCATTTT
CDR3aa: CAWDRGRSNQPQHF

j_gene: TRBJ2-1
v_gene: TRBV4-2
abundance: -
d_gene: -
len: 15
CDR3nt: TGTGCCAGCAGCCAAGATGTCGACTACCTCAATGAGCAGTTCTTC
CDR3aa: CASSQDVDYLNEQFF

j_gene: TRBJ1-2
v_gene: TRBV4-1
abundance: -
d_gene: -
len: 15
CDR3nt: TGCGCCAGCAGCCCCTTAGCCCTGAGTAGCTATGGCTACACCTTC
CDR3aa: CASSPLALSSYGYTF

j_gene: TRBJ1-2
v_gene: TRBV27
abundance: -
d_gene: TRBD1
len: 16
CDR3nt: TGTGCCAGCAGCCAGTTGAGGGGGCGCGAGGAGAATGGCTACACCTTC
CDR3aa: CASSQLRGREENGYTF

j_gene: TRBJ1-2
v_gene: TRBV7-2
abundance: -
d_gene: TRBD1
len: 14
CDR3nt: TGTGCCAGCAGCTCAACTAGGACAGGAACCCTCTACACCTTC
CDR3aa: CASSSTRTGTLYTF

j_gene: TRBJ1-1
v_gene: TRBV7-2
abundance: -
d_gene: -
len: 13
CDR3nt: TGTGCCAGCACCGAACAGGGGAACACTGAAGCTTTCTTT
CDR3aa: CASTEQGNTEAFF

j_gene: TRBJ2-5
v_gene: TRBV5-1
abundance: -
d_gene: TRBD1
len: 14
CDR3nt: TGCGCCAGCAGCTTTGACAGGGCCCAAGAGACCCAGTACTTC
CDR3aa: CASSFDRAQETQYF

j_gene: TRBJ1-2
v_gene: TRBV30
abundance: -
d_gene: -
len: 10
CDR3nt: TGTGCCTGGAGTGTAACCAGGGTAATTTTC
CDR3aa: CAWSVTRVIF

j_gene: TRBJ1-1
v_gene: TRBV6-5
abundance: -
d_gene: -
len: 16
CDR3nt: TGTGCCAGCAGTTACGTGATCTGGGGGCCAGACACTGAAGCTTTCTTT
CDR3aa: CASSYVIWGPDTEAFF

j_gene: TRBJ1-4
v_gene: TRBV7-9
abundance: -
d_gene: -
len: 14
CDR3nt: TGTGCCAGCAGCCGGGGCGGGGGGCCCGGGAAACTGTTTTTT
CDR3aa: CASSRGGGPGKLFF

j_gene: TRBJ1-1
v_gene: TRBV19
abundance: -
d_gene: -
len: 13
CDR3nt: TGTGCCAGTAGACAACGGAGGGTTACTGAAGCTTTCTTT
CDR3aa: CASRQRRVTEAFF

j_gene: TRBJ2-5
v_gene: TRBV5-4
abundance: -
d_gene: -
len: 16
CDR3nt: TGTGCCAGCAGCTTGCCCGGGACTTTCCTGCAAGAGACCCAGTACTTC
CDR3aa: CASSLPGTFLQETQYF

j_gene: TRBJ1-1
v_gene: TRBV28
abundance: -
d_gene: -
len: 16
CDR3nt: TGTGCCAGCAGTTTTGCCGGGGCCGGGGGGAACACTGAAGCTTTCTTT
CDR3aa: CASSFAGAGGNTEAFF

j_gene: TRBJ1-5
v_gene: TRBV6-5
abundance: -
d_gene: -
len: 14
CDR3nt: TGTGCCAGCAGTTACGTTGCAGGCAATCAGCCCCAGCATTTT
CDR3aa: CASSYVAGNQPQHF

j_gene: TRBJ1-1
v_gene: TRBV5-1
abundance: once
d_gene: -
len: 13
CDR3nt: TGCGCCAGCAGCTTGGAAACTAACCTTGAAGCTTTCTTT
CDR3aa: CASSLETNLEAFF

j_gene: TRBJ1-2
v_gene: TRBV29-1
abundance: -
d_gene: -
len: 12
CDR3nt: TGCAGCGTTGCGACAGGCCCCTCAAGCTACACCTTC
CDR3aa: CSVATGPSSYTF

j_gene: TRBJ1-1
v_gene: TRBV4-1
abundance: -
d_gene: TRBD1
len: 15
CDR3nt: TGCGCCAGCAGCCTCCGACAGGGGGCTTCCACTGAAGCTTTCTTT
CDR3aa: CASSLRQGASTEAFF

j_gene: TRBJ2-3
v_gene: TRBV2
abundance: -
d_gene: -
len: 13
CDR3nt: TGTGCCAGCAGCGGTCAAGGGGGAGATACGCAGTATTTT
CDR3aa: CASSGQGGDTQYF

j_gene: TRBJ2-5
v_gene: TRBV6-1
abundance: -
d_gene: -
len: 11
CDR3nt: TGTGCCAGCCGGACTCAGGAGACCCAGTACTTC
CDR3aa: CASRTQETQYF

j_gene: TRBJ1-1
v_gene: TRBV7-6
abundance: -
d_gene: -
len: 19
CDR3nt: TGTGCCAGCAGCTTAATCCCCCCAACCTGGGGGGACCGAGGCACTGAAGCTTTCTTT
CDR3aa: CASSLIPPTWGDRGTEAFF

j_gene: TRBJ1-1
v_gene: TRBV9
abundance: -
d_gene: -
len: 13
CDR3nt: TGTGCCAGCAGCTTGGACACGAACACTGAAGCTTTCTTT
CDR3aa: CASSLDTNTEAFF

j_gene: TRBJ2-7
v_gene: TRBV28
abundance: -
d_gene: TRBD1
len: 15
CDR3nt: TGTGCCAGCAGTTTACCCCGGACAGGCTCCTACGAGCAGTACTTC
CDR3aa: CASSLPRTGSYEQYF

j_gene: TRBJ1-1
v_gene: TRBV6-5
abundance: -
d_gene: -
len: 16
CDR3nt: TGTGCCAGCAGTTACGCTTCGGGCAGGGATTACACTGAAGCTTTCTTT
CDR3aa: CASSYASGRDYTEAFF

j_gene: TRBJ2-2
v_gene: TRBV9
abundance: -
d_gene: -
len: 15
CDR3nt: TGTGCCAGCAGCGACCCTTGGGACATCCCCGGGGAGCTGTTTTTT
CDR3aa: CASSDPWDIPGELFF

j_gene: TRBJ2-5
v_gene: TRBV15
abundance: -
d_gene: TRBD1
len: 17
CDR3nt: TGTGCCACCAGCAGAGGGGTACTGGAACAGGGGAAAGAGACCCAGTACTTC
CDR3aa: CATSRGVLEQGKETQYF

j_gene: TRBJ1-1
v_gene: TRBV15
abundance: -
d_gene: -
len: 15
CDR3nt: TGTGCCACCAGCAGCGACAGAGGCGGGAACACTGAAGCTTTCTTT
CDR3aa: CATSSDRGGNTEAFF

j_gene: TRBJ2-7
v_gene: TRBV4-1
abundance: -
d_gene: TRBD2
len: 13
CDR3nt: TGCGCCAGCAGCCAAGGATGGGGGGGCGAGCAGTACTTC
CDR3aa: CASSQGWGGEQYF

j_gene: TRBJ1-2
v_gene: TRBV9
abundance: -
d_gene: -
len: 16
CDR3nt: TGTGCCAGCAGCCCCTATGGGGGGACGGAGATAAGTGGCTACACCTTC
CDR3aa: CASSPYGGTEISGYTF

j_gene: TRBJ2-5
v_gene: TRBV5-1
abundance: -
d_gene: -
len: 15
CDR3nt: TGCGCCAGCAGCTTGGAAGCTAGCTTTAGTGAGACCCAGTACTTC
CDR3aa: CASSLEASFSETQYF

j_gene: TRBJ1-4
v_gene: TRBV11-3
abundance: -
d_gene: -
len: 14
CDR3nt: TGTGCCAGCAGCTTCAGGAGGGTCGGAGAAAAACTGTTTTTT
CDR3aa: CASSFRRVGEKLFF

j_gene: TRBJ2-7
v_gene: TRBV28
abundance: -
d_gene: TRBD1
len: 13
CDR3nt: TGTGCCAGCAGTCTACAGACAGGGCGCGAGCAGTACTTC
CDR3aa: CASSLQTGREQYF

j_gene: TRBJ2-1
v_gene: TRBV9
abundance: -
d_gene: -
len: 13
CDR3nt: TGTGCCAGCAGCTCGATCAGCGGGAATGAGCAGTTCTTC
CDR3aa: CASSSISGNEQFF